This TCR beta chain came from a study of blood T cell repertoires in COVID-19. Study summary: Acute-phase and convalescent COVID-19 samples originated in the United States, Italy and Spain.

This clone was recorded once. Sequencing used immunoSEQ multiplex PCR; TCRdb keeps in-frame clones, though not all of them. In the table there are about 280,000 clones, around 90% of which are singletons. Cohort placement rested on clinical history that participants reported themselves. This CDR3 is 15 amino acids long. Germline V CDR1 and CDR2: KGHDR, SFDVKD. Trimming cost V 2 bases and J 4 bases, with 14 bases left between them. The specimen was PBMCs or T cells enriched from blood (not recorded which). The receptor's source is a woman younger than 30 with acute COVID-19. The chain recombines TRBV24-1 with TRBJ2-7, with D perhaps matching TRBD2 (6 bases). The CDR3 DNA sequence: TGTGCCACCAGTGATTCTTCTGGGGGGAAATACGAGCAGTACTTC. Protein: CATSDSSGGKYEQYF.